This T cell receptor beta chain was found in a study of CD8 T cells in Susac syndrome (dated by TCRdb to the late 2010s). In terms of the full investigation: The study used repertoire sequencing to test whether antigen drove CD8+ T cell activation and differentiation in Susac syndrome. CD8+ T cell repertoire clonality was compared between about a dozen healthy donors, around 14 Susac syndrome patients and 15 multiple sclerosis patients.

RNA was extracted using the RNeasy kit, and roughly 0.5 to 1 microgram was reverse transcribed with random hexamers. TCR beta CDR3 regions were amplified with the immunoSEQ multiplex PCR assay covering 54 Vbeta and 13 Jbeta segments. Bias from PCR amplification was corrected by using a synthetic template baseline for primer optimization and for computational correction. In the original analysis: Only productive sequences were kept, with reads annotated to V, D and J genes according to IMGT and analyzed in immunoSEQ Analyzer. Clonality was computed as one minus Shannon entropy normalized by log2 of the number of productive unique sequences. For each patient and control, public and private clones were evaluated among the 100 most prevalent clones. A clone was defined as Susac-specific if it was absent from the healthy and MS cohorts, from more than 850 published viral clones and from other ImmuneACCESS disease sequences. The raw public data were reprocessed by TCRdb itself: fastp quality trimming at Q25, MiXCR clonotype calling, in-frame beta chains only. A single entry per CDR3 protein holds the most common genes and DNA from its merged rows. TCRdb's processing, not the authors' own work, is the source of the V and J calls. For this sample there are about 47,000 distinct CDR3 sequences; 80% to 95% appear just once. Less than 0.55% of the sample is taken by the ten largest.

Trimming leaves V shorter by 4 bases and J shorter by 0 bases, with the junction holding 9 bases beyond the gene matches. Looking up the germline V gene yields CDR1 SGHTA and CDR2 FQGNSA. The CDR3 goes from the cysteine to the phenylalanine over 17 residues. Only CDR3 DNA remains: 51 bases, in frame from the first base. Peripheral blood CD8+ and CD4+ T cells from healthy donors, Susac syndrome patients and multiple sclerosis patients were profiled by high-throughput TCR beta sequencing. Healthy donors were included as age- and sex-matched controls. CD8+ TEMRA cells were enriched by FACS, while bulk CD8+ and CD4+ T cells were purified by magnetic negative isolation. Blood was drawn into EDTA tubes, processed within 24 hours, and PBMCs were isolated by density gradient centrifugation. PBMCs intended for TCR sequencing were frozen in liquid nitrogen and were later thawed in a 37 degrees C water bath. Purity of sorted or isolated CD4+, CD8+ and CD8+ TEMRA cells was at least 90%.

As regards this clonotype: Its antigen specificity is not known. No clone much larger than this one lies a single base away; base qualities are absent.

Points the paper makes about the study in general: The TCR sequencing and HLA analysis was acknowledged to have included a relatively small number of individuals.

The V and J segments used are TRBV7-2 and TRBJ2-4; TRBD1 matches 7 bases in the middle. Sequenced input: CD8+ T cells from PBMCs. This TCR derives from a human donor in good health. At the DNA level, the sequence is TGTGCCAGCAGCTCACCCGGGACAGTCGTAGCCAAAAACATTCAGTACTTC. It translates as CASSSPGTVVAKNIQYF.